This T cell receptor beta chain derives from a study of blood T cell repertoires in COVID-19. Trimming left V 2 bases short and J 3 bases short, with 11 bases between. This CDR3 has 15 residues. Germline V gives CDR1 SGDLS, CDR2 YYNGEE. Using immunoSEQ multiplex PCR, the repertoire was profiled, and TCRdb retains in-frame clones only, with some absent. The repertoire holds about 200,000 clones, with under 90% as singletons. The origin of this receptor is a woman younger than 45 with acute COVID-19. The sample comprised PBMCs or T cells enriched from blood (not recorded which). The V call is TRBV9, the J call TRBJ1-4, with a weak D call TRBD1 (6 bases). CDR3 loop: CASSVSGHPNEKLFF. The CDR3, as DNA: TGTGCCAGCAGCGTTTCGGGACACCCTAATGAAAAACTGTTTTTT.